The 30 T cell receptor beta chains below were found in one sample sequenced in a study of blood T cell repertoires in COVID-19. Sequencing used immunoSEQ multiplex PCR; TCRdb keeps in-frame clones, though not all of them. In the table there are more than 300,000 clones, 90% to 95% of which are singletons. The sample consisted of PBMCs or T cells enriched from blood (not recorded which). Source of these receptors: a woman aged 25 to 45 who had been exposed to COVID-19.

The chain links TRBV4-2 to TRBJ2-1; 8 bases line up with TRBD2. Germline V gives CDR1 LGHNA, CDR2 YNFKEQ. CDR3 size: 14 residues. The junction had 6 bases not matched to a gene; V was cut back by 4 bases and J by 7 bases. CDR3 bases: TGTGCCAGCAGCCCGGGACTAGTTACGAATGAGCAGTTCTTC. As protein: CASSPGLVTNEQFF.

This sequence joins TRBV6-1 and TRBJ2-7; 11 positions agree with TRBD2. The length of the CDR3 is 16 residues. In germline, CDR1 is MNHNS, CDR2 SASEGT. The V and J ends lost 0 bases and 7 bases, in that order; junction bases with no gene match: 8. The CDR3 reads CASSEAPASGGREQYF. The CDR3 DNA is TGTGCCAGCAGTGAAGCGCCGGCTAGCGGGGGGCGTGAGCAGTACTTC.

J is TRBJ2-6 and V is TRBV4-3; perhaps TRBD2 as D (5 bases). Germline lookup yields CDR1 LGHNA and CDR2 YSLEER. Trimming shortened V by 4 bases and J by 2 bases, and 15 bases separated the two germline ends. The CDR3 is 17 amino acids. In DNA form, the CDR3 reads TGCGCCAGCAGCCTAAGCCACGGGGAGACTGGGGCCAACGTCCTGACTTTC. Translating gives CASSLSHGETGANVLTF.

This chain joins TRBV24-1 and TRBJ1-3, with D unclear. This CDR3 has 14 amino acids. Trimming took 7 bases from V and 0 from J, leaving 9 bases between them. Per germline, CDR1 KGHDR and CDR2 SFDVKD. CDR3 sequence reads: CATSSEGSGNTIYF. CDR3 in DNA: TGTGCCACCAGCTCGGAGGGCTCTGGAAACACCATATATTTT.

V usage is TRBV7-3 and J usage is TRBJ1-2; possible D gene TRBD1, 6 bases. Per germline, CDR1 SGHTA and CDR2 FQGTGA. V was shortened by 2 bases and J by 2 bases, with 12 bases between the two germline ends. The CDR3 has 15 amino acids. DNA for the CDR3: TGTGCCAGCAGCTTAGAAGGCAGGGGAAACTATGGCTACACCTTC. This codes for CASSLEGRGNYGYTF.

The chain couples TRBV7-2 to TRBJ1-4, with a weak D call TRBD1 (5 bases). The V gene's germline CDR1 is SGHTA and CDR2 FQGNSA. The CDR3 totals 17 residues. V was shortened by 5 bases and J by 8 bases, with 24 bases between the two germline ends. CDR3 sequence: CASSARRARQGGEKLFF. The CDR3 DNA sequence: TGTGCCAGCAGCGCACGCCGGGCCAGGCAGGGTGGCGAAAAACTGTTTTTT.

The chain uses TRBV30 and TRBJ1-6, with D hard to call. V lost 4 bases, J lost 5 bases, and 3 bases lay in between. CDR1 is GTSNPN, CDR2 SVGIG, per germline (reference sequence). This CDR3 has 11 residues. The CDR3 bases are TGTGCCTGGACGGATAATTCACCCCTCCACTTT. It yields the protein CAWTDNSPLHF.

The rearrangement links TRBV9 to TRBJ1-1; weak D call: TRBD1 (5 bases). In germline, CDR1 is SGDLS, CDR2 YYNGEE. Trimming shortened V by 0 bases and J by 6 bases, and 9 bases separated the two germline ends. This CDR3 comprises 13 residues. The CDR3 loop is CASSVGGDAEAFF. The CDR3 DNA reads TGTGCCAGCAGCGTAGGGGGGGATGCTGAAGCTTTCTTT.

The genes are TRBV29-1 and TRBJ2-7, with TRBD2 matching 8 bases. The V gene's germline CDR1 is SQVTM and CDR2 ANQGSEA. The CDR3 length is 15 residues. The ends lost 1 base at V and 2 bases at J; junction bases unmatched: 7. The CDR3 DNA reads TGCAGCGTTGAAGGCGGGGGGACATATGCCTACGAGCAGTACTTC. This codes for CSVEGGGTYAYEQYF.

This sequence joins TRBV7-9 and TRBJ1-6; 7 bases map to TRBD1. Germline lookup yields CDR1 SEHNR and CDR2 FQNEAQ (reference sequence). The CDR3 extends over 13 amino acids. V trimming: 6 bases; J trimming: 8 bases; junction bases outside the gene matches: 4. The CDR3 DNA follows: TGTGCCAGCAGACAGGGGTTGGATTCACCCCTCCACTTT. Its translation is CASRQGLDSPLHF.

This clone has a handful of counts. V and J are TRBV6-5 and TRBJ2-3, with 8 bases that match TRBD2. This CDR3 comprises 16 residues. Germline V gives CDR1 MNHEY, CDR2 SVGAGI. Trimming cost V 1 base and J 3 bases; bases outside gene matches: 6. In nucleotides, the CDR3 is TGTGCCAGCAGTTACTACCTTAGCGGGGAGACAGATACGCAGTATTTT. Translating gives CASSYYLSGETDTQYF.

This clone was found once. This chain uses TRBV29-1 with TRBJ2-7, with TRBD1 matching over 7 bases. V lost 3 bases to trimming and J lost 3 bases; unmatched junction nucleotides: 5. The V gene's germline CDR1 is SQVTM and CDR2 ANQGSEA. CDR3 length equals 13 residues. CDR3 sequence: CSVETGMSYEQYF. Written as DNA, the CDR3 is TGCAGCGTTGAGACAGGGATGAGCTACGAGCAGTACTTC.

J is TRBJ1-2 and V is TRBV29-1; no firm D call. The CDR3 is made up of 12 amino acids. V lost 4 bases, J lost 2 bases, and 8 bases lay in between. Germline V gene lookup returns CDR1 SQVTM and CDR2 ANQGSEA. CDR3 region: CSVVLQNYGYTF. CDR3 nucleotide sequence: TGCAGCGTTGTCTTACAGAACTATGGCTACACCTTC. Supplemented by reference TRBV29-1 and TRBJ1-2, the full variable domain reads SAVISQKPSRDICQRGTSLTIQCQVDSQVTMMFWYRQQPGQSLTLIATANQGSEATYESGFVIDKFPISRPNLTFSTLTVSNMSPEDSSIYLCSVVLQNYGYTFGSGTRLTVV.

V is TRBV6-5 and J is TRBJ2-3; a weak D match, TRBD2 (6 bases). CDR3 length: 14 amino acids. Germline V gives CDR1 MNHEY, CDR2 SVGAGI. V was trimmed by 7 bases and J by 2 bases, leaving 13 bases between them. CDR3 amino acids: CASTSGRITDTQYF. The CDR3 coding sequence is TGTGCCAGCACCAGTGGGAGGATCACAGATACGCAGTATTTT.

V and J are TRBV27 and TRBJ2-6, with D hard to call. Between the trimmed V and J ends, which lost 2 bases and 0 bases, there was a span of 8 bases. The V gene's germline CDR1 is MNHEY and CDR2 SMNVEV (reference sequence). This CDR3 comprises 16 residues. The CDR3 loop reads CASSLSASSGANVLTF. CDR3 coding DNA: TGTGCCAGCAGTTTAAGCGCCAGCTCTGGGGCCAACGTCCTGACTTTC.

This clone has a single count. The V and J genes are TRBV19 and TRBJ1-2; TRBD1 is a possible D gene (6 bases). V was clipped by 6 bases and J by 0 bases, with 11 bases between them. CDR1 and CDR2 from the germline V gene are LNHDA and SQIVND (reference sequence). CDR3 length: 14 residues. In DNA form, the CDR3 reads TGTGCCAGTAGCCACAGGGTAGCTAACTATGGCTACACCTTC. It is translated as CASSHRVANYGYTF. Full variable domain (rest looked up from reference TRBV19 and TRBJ1-2): DGGITQSPKYLFRKEGQNVTLSCEQNLNHDAMYWYRQDPGQGLRLIYYSQIVNDFQKGDIAEGYSVSREKKESFPLTVTSAQKNPTAFYLCASSHRVANYGYTFGSGTRLTVV.

The rearrangement joins TRBV19 to TRBJ1-1; TRBD1 aligns across 7 bases. Germline trimming cut 3 bases from V and 3 bases from J; bases unmatched to any gene: 4. CDR1 LNHDA and CDR2 SQIVND come from the germline V gene (reference sequence). The CDR3 loop spans 14 amino acids. As DNA, the CDR3 is TGTGCCAGTAGTATGGGGACAGCCTACACTGAAGCTTTCTTT. Translation gives CASSMGTAYTEAFF.

In DNA, the CDR3 is TGTGCCAGCAGTGAACCCCTTAGGGGGCCTGAAGCTTTCTTT. It translates to CASSEPLRGPEAFF. The V call is TRBV7-9, the J call TRBJ1-1, with 7 bases lining up with TRBD1. CDR3 length: 14 amino acids. From germline, CDR1 is SEHNR and CDR2 FQNEAQ (reference sequence). Trimming took 6 bases from V and 6 from J; bases not matched to a gene: 10. Based on the CDR3 plus reference TRBV7-9 and TRBJ1-1, the full variable domain is DTGVSQNPRHKITKRGQNVTFRCDPISEHNRLYWYRQTLGQGPEFLTYFQNEAQLEKSRLLSDRFSAERPKGSFSTLEIQRTEQGDSAMYLCASSEPLRGPEAFFGQGTRLTVV.

The chain links TRBV3-1 (or the pseudogene TRBV3-2) to TRBJ1-4, with 8 positions matching TRBD1. The CDR3 is 15 residues long. The V gene's germline CDR1 is LGHDT and CDR2 YNNKEL (reference sequence). The V gene end was trimmed by 4 bases and the J gene end by 8 bases; junction bases not matched to a gene: 9. This chain's CDR3 is CASSPAGTGKEKLFF. The DNA of the CDR3 is TGTGCCAGCAGCCCGGCCGGGACAGGAAAAGAAAAACTGTTTTTT.

CDR3 protein: CASSADRDQETQYF. CDR3 in DNA: TGTGCCAGTAGTGCAGACAGGGACCAAGAGACCCAGTACTTC. This chain joins TRBV19 and TRBJ2-5; 7 bases are shared with TRBD1. V shed 5 bases, J shed 0 bases, and the junction held 3 bases outside the gene matches. CDR1 and CDR2 from the germline V gene are LNHDA and SQIVND (reference sequence). CDR3 size: 14 residues. The full variable domain, with the rest looked up from reference TRBV19 and TRBJ2-5, is DGGITQSPKYLFRKEGQNVTLSCEQNLNHDAMYWYRQDPGQGLRLIYYSQIVNDFQKGDIAEGYSVSREKKESFPLTVTSAQKNPTAFYLCASSADRDQETQYFGPGTRLLVL.

The rearrangement uses TRBV5-1 and TRBJ1-1; 8 bases are a match to TRBD1. The length of the CDR3 is 15 residues. Unmatched junction bases numbered 5, after V lost 0 bases and J lost 4 bases. Germline V gives CDR1 SGHRS, CDR2 YFSETQ. The CDR3 DNA sequence: TGCGCCAGCAGCTTGGCTCCGACAGGGGCCACTGAAGCTTTCTTT. It specifies CASSLAPTGATEAFF.

This chain links TRBV7-9 with TRBJ1-2; TRBD1 aligns across 10 bases. This CDR3 comprises 14 residues. The V segment lost 7 bases and the J segment 2 bases; nucleotides outside the gene matches: 4. From germline, CDR1 is SEHNR and CDR2 FQNEAQ (reference sequence). The CDR3 here is CASMRDRGNYGYTF. DNA for the CDR3: TGTGCCAGCATGCGGGACAGGGGAAACTATGGCTACACCTTC.

The count of this clone is one. The rearrangement uses TRBV7-8 and TRBJ1-2; a weak D match, TRBD1 (5 bases). This CDR3 comprises 13 residues. CDR1 is SGHVS, CDR2 FQNEAQ, per germline. Trimming cost V 1 base and J 8 bases, with 11 bases left between them. The CDR3 DNA reads TGTGCCAGCAGCTTAGGGCAGGGTGGAGGCTACACCTTC. Its translation is CASSLGQGGGYTF.

J is TRBJ1-5 and V is TRBV4-3, with D unclear. The CDR3 is made up of 14 amino acids. The V and J ends lost 0 bases and 4 bases respectively, with 7 bases between them. Per germline, CDR1 LGHNA and CDR2 YSLEER. The CDR3 region has the DNA TGCGCCAGCAGCCAAGAAGGCGGGAATCAGCCCCAGCATTTT. Amino acid sequence: CASSQEGGNQPQHF.

The chain combines TRBV4-3 with TRBJ1-2; 9 bases are a match to TRBD1. The V segment lost 0 bases and the J segment 7 bases; nucleotides outside the gene matches: 6. Germline CDR1 reads LGHNA; CDR2 reads YSLEER. The CDR3 runs to 15 residues. Written as DNA, the CDR3 is TGCGCCAGCAGCCAAGATATACAGGGGGCGGTTGGCTACACCTTC. This codes for CASSQDIQGAVGYTF.

The chain recombines TRBV9 with TRBJ1-5, with D hard to call. The CDR3 runs to 15 residues. V was cut by 0 bases and J by 5 bases, with 12 bases left in between. The germline V gene encodes CDR1 SGDLS and CDR2 YYNGEE. CDR3 amino acids: CASSVGPVGHQPQHF. The CDR3 DNA sequence: TGTGCCAGCAGCGTAGGACCGGTGGGCCATCAGCCCCAGCATTTT.

The chain has TRBV20-1 and TRBJ2-1, with D unresolved. The CDR3 totals 11 residues. The germline V gene encodes CDR1 DFQATT and CDR2 SNEGSKA (reference sequence). V lost 3 bases and J 4 bases, leaving 4 bases between the germline ends. The CDR3 DNA reads TGCAGTGCTAGCCCGTACAATGAGCAGTTCTTC. It is translated as CSASPYNEQFF.

V gene TRBV7-2 combines with J gene TRBJ2-6; TRBD2 agrees at 9 bases. Germline V CDR1 and CDR2: SGHTA, FQGNSA. The ends lost 6 bases at V and 0 bases at J; junction bases unmatched: 6. The length of the CDR3 is 17 residues. The DNA of the CDR3 is TGTGCCAGCAGATCCGGGACTAGCCGCTCTGGGGCCAACGTCCTGACTTTC. It translates to CASRSGTSRSGANVLTF.

The V gene is TRBV5-5, the J gene TRBJ1-1; TRBD1 is a possible D gene (5 bases). CDR3 length: 16 amino acids. Per the germline V gene, CDR1 is SGHKS and CDR2 is YYEKEE (reference sequence). Trimming stripped 2 bases from V and 5 bases from J, with 19 bases between. CDR3 coding DNA: TGTGCCAGCAGCTTAACCTCAGGGCACCTCGGGACTGAAGCTTTCTTT. Protein: CASSLTSGHLGTEAFF.

V usage is TRBV27 and J usage is TRBJ2-2, with 10 bases matching TRBD2. Germline V gene sequence: CDR1 MNHEY, CDR2 SMNVEV (reference sequence). V lost 3 bases, J lost 9 bases, and 7 bases stayed unmatched. The CDR3 totals 15 residues. The CDR3 loop reads CASSLLAGAQRELFF. In DNA form, the CDR3 reads TGTGCCAGCAGTTTGCTAGCGGGGGCGCAAAGGGAGCTGTTTTTT.